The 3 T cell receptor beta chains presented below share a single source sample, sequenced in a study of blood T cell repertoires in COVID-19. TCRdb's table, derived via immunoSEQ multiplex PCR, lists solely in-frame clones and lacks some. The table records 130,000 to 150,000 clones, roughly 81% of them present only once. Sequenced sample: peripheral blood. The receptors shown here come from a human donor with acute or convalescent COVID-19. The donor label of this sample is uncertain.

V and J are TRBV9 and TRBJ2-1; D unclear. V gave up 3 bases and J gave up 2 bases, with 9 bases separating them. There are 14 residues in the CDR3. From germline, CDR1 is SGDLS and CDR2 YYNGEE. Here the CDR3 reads CASSASPTYNEQFF. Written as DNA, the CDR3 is TGTGCCAGCAGCGCGAGTCCTACCTACAATGAGCAGTTCTTC.

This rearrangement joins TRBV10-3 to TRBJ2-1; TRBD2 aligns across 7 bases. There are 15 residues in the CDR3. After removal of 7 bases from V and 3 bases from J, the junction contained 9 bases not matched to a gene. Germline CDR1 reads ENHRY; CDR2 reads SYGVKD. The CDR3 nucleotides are TGTGCCATCACTTGGTCGCTAGCGGACTACAATGAGCAGTTCTTC. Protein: CAITWSLADYNEQFF.

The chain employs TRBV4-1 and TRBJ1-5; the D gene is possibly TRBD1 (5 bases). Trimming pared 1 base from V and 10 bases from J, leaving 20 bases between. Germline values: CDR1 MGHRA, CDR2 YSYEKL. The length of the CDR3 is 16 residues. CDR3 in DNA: TGCGCCAGCAGCCAAGGGTCTGGGGGACTAAGCCTCCCCCAGCATTTT. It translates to CASSQGSGGLSLPQHF.